Shown below are 30 T cell receptor beta chains from a single sample sequenced in a study of blood T cell repertoires in COVID-19. The method was immunoSEQ multiplex PCR; TCRdb's version includes in-frame clones alone and lacks a portion of them. The data hold hundreds of thousands of clones, with roughly 90% observed a single time. Sequenced sample: PBMCs or T cells enriched from blood (not recorded which). The origin of the receptors is a man in his fifties or sixties who had recovered from COVID-19.

This chain uses TRBV11-2 with TRBJ1-1; D not certain. V lost 3 bases to trimming and J lost 3 bases, with 14 bases between them. The CDR3 runs to 15 residues. Per germline, CDR1 SGHAT and CDR2 FQNNGV. CDR3 residues: CASSLVSSSYTEAFF. The CDR3 DNA follows: TGTGCCAGCAGCTTGGTTTCGTCGAGTTACACTGAAGCTTTCTTT.

The chain has TRBV12-5 and TRBJ2-3; 10 bases match TRBD2. Germline V gives CDR1 LGHNT, CDR2 FRNRAP. The CDR3 totals 16 residues. V dropped 8 bases and J dropped 4; count of bases not matched to a gene: 12. The CDR3 DNA follows: TGTGCTAGTTGCTATTCTCGGACTAGCGGCCCAGATACGCAGTATTTT. It is translated as CASCYSRTSGPDTQYF.

The chain combines TRBV30 with TRBJ1-6; 7 nucleotides align to TRBD1. Trimming at V came to 2 bases and at J to 3 bases, leaving 4 bases not matched to a gene. This CDR3 region has 15 residues. Germline CDR1 is GTSNPN and CDR2 is SVGIG (reference sequence). CDR3 DNA sequence: TGTGCCTGGAGTCACAGGGGAGGCTATAATTCACCCCTCCACTTT. Amino acid sequence: CAWSHRGGYNSPLHF.

As DNA, the CDR3 is TGTGCCAGTGGGACAGGGGGGGGAATGAACACTGAAGCTTTCTTT. The encoded protein is CASGTGGGMNTEAFF. The chain links TRBV28 to TRBJ1-1; the match to TRBD1 covers 11 bases. The V gene end was trimmed by 9 bases and the J gene end by 0 bases; junction bases not matched to a gene: 6. Germline CDR1 reads MDHEN; CDR2 reads SYDVKM. This CDR3 is 15 amino acids long.

The chain links TRBV10-3 to TRBJ2-3; D is possibly TRBD2 (5 bases). V dropped 8 bases and J dropped 9 bases, with 15 bases sitting between them. This CDR3 contains 12 residues. Germline V lookup: CDR1 ENHRY, CDR2 SYGVKD. The CDR3 region has the DNA TGTGCCATCTCTGCGAAGGGAGAGACGCAGTATTTT. Protein: CAISAKGETQYF.

This chain joins TRBV19 and TRBJ1-1; D is unclear. This CDR3 is built from 15 residues. With 1 base removed from V and 8 bases from J, the gap between germline ends came to 17 bases. Germline V gives CDR1 LNHDA, CDR2 SQIVND (reference sequence). CDR3 sequence: CASSIVSLAAGEAFF. The CDR3 region has the DNA TGTGCCAGTAGTATAGTAAGTCTAGCCGCCGGGGAAGCTTTCTTT.

This chain joins TRBV7-2 and TRBJ1-2; D may be TRBD1 (5 bases). Trimming pared 5 bases from V and 2 bases from J, leaving 9 bases between. The CDR3 is 13 amino acids. CDR1 and CDR2 from the germline V gene are SGHTA and FQGNSA. The CDR3 DNA reads TGTGCCAGCAGCCCTCCAGGGAACTATGGCTACACCTTC. Protein sequence: CASSPPGNYGYTF.

The chain employs TRBV6-5 and TRBJ2-7; 8 bases are a match to TRBD1. This CDR3 is 13 amino acids long. V trimming: 6 bases; J trimming: 2 bases; junction bases outside the gene matches: 3. In germline, CDR1 is MNHEY, CDR2 SVGAGI. CDR3 loop: CASSAGGTYEQYF. In nucleotides, the CDR3 is TGTGCCAGCAGCGCAGGGGGCACCTACGAGCAGTACTTC.

The chain joins TRBV19 to TRBJ1-2, with TRBD1 as a possible D gene (6 bases). The CDR3 is 15 residues long. V was cut by 5 bases and J by 6 bases, with 19 bases left in between. The germline V gene has CDR1 LNHDA and CDR2 SQIVND (reference sequence). The CDR3 nucleotides read TGTGCCAGTAGTGAGGTACAGGGACGTAGAGATGGCTACACCTTC. Translating gives CASSEVQGRRDGYTF.

In this sample, this clone turned up a few times. This chain connects TRBV6-5 to TRBJ1-3, with 7 nucleotides matching TRBD1. CDR3 length equals 13 residues. From germline, CDR1 is MNHEY and CDR2 SVGAGI. The J segment lost 5 bases and the V segment lost 7 bases, leaving 5 bases of the junction unmatched. The CDR3 spells CASTPTGRNTIYF. The CDR3 nucleotides read TGTGCCAGCACTCCGACAGGGAGAAACACCATATATTTT.

Only one count was recorded for this clone. The V call is TRBV6-5, the J call TRBJ2-2, with 11 bases identical to TRBD1. The CDR3 spans 16 residues. V lost 1 base, J lost 5 bases, and 3 bases stayed unmatched. Germline CDR1 is MNHEY and CDR2 is SVGAGI. This chain's CDR3 is CASSYYGQGATGELFF. The CDR3 region has the DNA TGTGCCAGCAGTTACTATGGACAGGGGGCAACCGGGGAGCTGTTTTTT.

This chain joins TRBV6-1 and TRBJ2-7; D may be TRBD1 (5 bases). The CDR3 is 15 residues long. V lost 6 bases and J 0 bases, leaving 15 bases between the germline ends. Germline V gene lookup returns CDR1 MNHNS and CDR2 SASEGT. In nucleotides, the CDR3 is TGTGCCAGCAGCGCCGACAGATTTTTCTCCTACGAGCAGTACTTC. Translation gives CASSADRFFSYEQYF.

The rearrangement uses TRBV5-1 and TRBJ2-3; 11 bases match TRBD2. Unmatched junction bases numbered 5, after V lost 0 bases and J lost 5 bases. The CDR3 contains 16 residues. Per the germline V gene, CDR1 is SGHRS and CDR2 is YFSETQ. CDR3 protein: CASSLGASGRLDTQYF. The CDR3 DNA reads as TGCGCCAGCAGCTTGGGGGCTAGCGGGAGGTTAGATACGCAGTATTTT.

The V call is TRBV4-3, the J call TRBJ1-1, with a possible D match to TRBD1 (5 bases). Trimming stripped 0 bases from V and 5 bases from J, with 19 bases between. The CDR3 is 17 amino acids. The germline CDR1 and CDR2 sequences are LGHNA and YSLEER. CDR3 DNA sequence: TGCGCCAGCAGCCAAGATCCGGGGGGGGGAGGAAGTACTGAAGCTTTCTTT. It specifies CASSQDPGGGGSTEAFF.

The rearrangement uses TRBV9 and TRBJ1-5; 9 bases line up with TRBD1. J lost 1 base, V lost 2 bases, and 1 base had no gene match. Germline values: CDR1 SGDLS, CDR2 YYNGEE. The CDR3 runs 15 residues. The CDR3 loop reads CASSVGQGSNQPQHF. The CDR3 coding sequence is TGTGCCAGCAGCGTCGGACAGGGGAGCAATCAGCCCCAGCATTTT.

The V gene is TRBV5-6, the J gene TRBJ1-2; TRBD1 matches 9 bases. The germline gives CDR1 SGHDT, CDR2 YYEEEE. Trimming removed 4 bases from V and 2 bases from J; junction bases left unmatched: 9. The CDR3 contains 16 residues. The CDR3 is CASSTLQGALNYGYTF. CDR3 DNA: TGTGCCAGCAGCACGTTACAGGGGGCGCTGAACTATGGCTACACCTTC.

The CDR3 DNA is TGTGCCAGCTCCAAGGGACAGGGGATCACTGAAGCTTTCTTT. Amino acids: CASSKGQGITEAFF. The V gene is TRBV6-5, the J gene TRBJ1-1, with TRBD1 matching over 10 bases. Germline trimming cut 8 bases from V and 4 bases from J; bases unmatched to any gene: 7. The CDR3 is 14 residues long. The V gene's germline CDR1 is MNHEY and CDR2 SVGAGI.

The chain employs TRBV13 and TRBJ1-2; 8 nucleotides align to TRBD1. The trim removed 5 bases at V and 1 base at J, leaving 9 bases unmatched. This CDR3 has 16 amino acids. The germline gives CDR1 PRHDT, CDR2 FYEKMQ (reference sequence). The DNA for the CDR3 is TGTGCCAGCAGCCTCCGGACAGGGAGGTTTAACTATGGCTACACCTTC. This codes for CASSLRTGRFNYGYTF.

V is TRBV11-2 and J is TRBJ2-3; weak D call: TRBD1 (6 bases). Trimming pared 9 bases from V and 2 bases from J, leaving 12 bases between. Germline V gene sequence: CDR1 SGHAT, CDR2 FQNNGV. This CDR3 is built from 13 residues. CDR3 sequence reads: CASTRDNTDTQYF. The DNA for the CDR3 is TGTGCCAGTACCCGGGACAACACAGATACGCAGTATTTT. The full variable domain, with the rest looked up from reference TRBV11-2 and TRBJ2-3, is EAGVAQSPRYKIIEKRQSVAFWCNPISGHATLYWYQQILGQGPKLLIQFQNNGVVDDSQLPKDRFSAERLKGVDSTLKIQPAKLEDSAVYLCASTRDNTDTQYFGPGTRLTVL.

The gene calls are TRBV19 and TRBJ1-3; a possible D gene is TRBD1 (5 bases). Trimming cost V 3 bases and J 4 bases, with 13 bases left between them. Germline V gene lookup returns CDR1 LNHDA and CDR2 SQIVND (reference sequence). The CDR3 covers 15 residues. CDR3 residues: CASSIGRGSGNTIYF. The DNA for the CDR3 is TGTGCCAGTAGTATTGGTAGGGGCTCGGGAAACACCATATATTTT.

Only one count was recorded for this clone. V gene TRBV2 combines with J gene TRBJ2-1; 15 positions agree with TRBD2. V lost 4 bases to trimming and J lost 5 bases; unmatched junction nucleotides: 12. CDR1 is SNHLY, CDR2 FYNNEI, per germline. This CDR3 contains 19 residues. The CDR3 loop reads CASSVVRVRTSGRDNEQFF. CDR3 coding DNA: TGTGCCAGCAGTGTAGTCCGGGTTAGGACTAGCGGGAGGGACAATGAGCAGTTCTTC.

The V gene is TRBV6-1, the J gene TRBJ2-1, with TRBD2 matching 13 bases. Germline V gives CDR1 MNHNS, CDR2 SASEGT. This CDR3 has 16 residues. V lost 3 bases, J lost 7 bases, and 6 bases stayed unmatched. The CDR3 coding sequence is TGTGCCAGCAGTGAGTATGGGACTAGCGGGAAAAATGAGCAGTTCTTC. It codes for CASSEYGTSGKNEQFF.

This chain connects TRBV27 to TRBJ1-6; D ambiguous. V lost 2 bases and J lost 10, with 12 bases in between. Germline values: CDR1 MNHEY, CDR2 SMNVEV (reference sequence). The CDR3 consists of 14 residues. This chain's CDR3 is CASSLTPGGSPLHF. The CDR3 DNA follows: TGTGCCAGCAGTTTAACGCCGGGAGGGTCACCCCTCCACTTT.

The chain carries TRBV12-3 or TRBV12-4 and TRBJ1-5, with D possibly being TRBD1 (5 bases). The CDR3 runs 13 residues. V was shortened by 2 bases and J by 5 bases, with 7 bases between the two germline ends. The CDR3 sequence is CASSLLGDQPQHF. The DNA of the CDR3 is TGTGCCAGCAGTTTACTAGGGGATCAGCCCCAGCATTTT.

The rearrangement joins TRBV19 to TRBJ2-1; 7 bases match TRBD1. CDR1 is LNHDA, CDR2 SQIVND, per germline (reference sequence). V gave up 5 bases and J gave up 1 base; unmatched junction bases: 8. The CDR3 totals 16 residues. The CDR3 region has the DNA TGTGCCAGTAGTCCTAGGGGGACAGCGTCCTACAATGAGCAGTTCTTC. This sequence encodes CASSPRGTASYNEQFF.

The V and J genes are TRBV6-2 or TRBV6-3 and TRBJ2-1; TRBD2 aligns across 13 bases. Germline CDR1 MNHEY, CDR2 SVGEGT. The CDR3 covers 17 residues. Unmatched junction bases numbered 13, after V lost 5 bases and J lost 9 bases. CDR3 protein: CASSKNGLAGVGGEQFF. CDR3 sequence (DNA): TGTGCCAGCAGTAAAAACGGACTAGCGGGAGTCGGCGGTGAGCAGTTCTTC.

The V call is TRBV7-9, the J call TRBJ2-7, with D unresolved. CDR3 length: 11 amino acids. CDR1 is SEHNR and CDR2 is FQNEAQ in the germline V gene (reference sequence). Trimming removed 1 base at V and 12 bases at J, with 10 bases between. The CDR3 DNA follows: TGTGCCAGCAGCTTAGTGGGCGACCCGTACTTC. Protein: CASSLVGDPYF.

The J gene is TRBJ1-4, the V gene TRBV11-3; 8 bases fit TRBD1. CDR1 and CDR2 from the germline V gene are SGHNT and YENEEA. The CDR3 covers 15 residues. J gave up 7 bases and V 5 bases, and 9 bases lay outside the gene matches. CDR3 protein: CASSTRRGLSEKLFF. CDR3 in DNA: TGTGCCAGCAGCACCCGCAGGGGGCTTAGTGAAAAACTGTTTTTT.

The chain is built from TRBV6-5 and TRBJ2-1; 14 bases are shared with TRBD2. Germline CDR1 is MNHEY and CDR2 is SVGAGI. This CDR3 comprises 15 residues. J lost 6 bases, V lost 6 bases, and 4 bases had no gene match. This chain's CDR3 is CASSLTSGRGNEQFF. The CDR3 nucleotides are TGTGCCAGCAGCTTGACTAGCGGGAGGGGCAATGAGCAGTTCTTC.

The CDR3 loop reads CASSADRSGNTIYF. The DNA of the CDR3 is TGTGCCAGTAGTGCCGACAGGTCTGGAAACACCATATATTTT. The gene calls are TRBV19 and TRBJ1-3; the D gene is possibly TRBD1 (6 bases). Trimming removed 5 bases from V and 1 base from J, with 9 bases in between. CDR1 and CDR2 from the germline V gene are LNHDA and SQIVND (reference sequence). The CDR3 runs 14 residues.